The TCR beta chain under discussion was sequenced for a study of T-cell reconstitution after alpha-beta-depleted transplantation in children. Broader study findings: Reportedly, only several hundred clones from non-depleted graft cells drove alpha-beta T-cell counts at about two months. Among T cells one year after transplant, newly produced cells accounted for most counts and diversity. There were some patients whose high TCRbeta diversity at day 60 came from surviving recipient T cells and thymic progenitors.

Unique molecular identifiers were used in preparing the TCRbeta library. TCRdb reprocessed the PCR reads via MiXCR and lists one record per CDR3 protein. This table has approximately 79,000 distinct CDR3 sequences, 15% to 20% appearing once. The table lists this clonotype with a count of one. Its target is not known. This specimen was PBMCs, mostly from graft donor cells, taken 360 days after TCRalphabeta/CD19-depleted stem cell transplant. The sequence was collected from a male patient between 2 and 15 years old who had a stem cell transplant for acute lymphoblastic leukemia, so the T cells may come from the graft donor.

The CDR3, as DNA: TGCAGTGCTATCCGACTAGTCTGGAAGCTTCACGAGCAGTACTTC. This translates into CSAIRLVWKLHEQYF. V is TRBV20-1 and J is TRBJ2-7; tentative D call: TRBD2 (6 bases). The CDR3 is 15 amino acids. CDR1 and CDR2 (germline): DFQATT, SNEGSKA (reference sequence). V was trimmed by 4 bases and J by 5 bases, leaving 21 bases between them.